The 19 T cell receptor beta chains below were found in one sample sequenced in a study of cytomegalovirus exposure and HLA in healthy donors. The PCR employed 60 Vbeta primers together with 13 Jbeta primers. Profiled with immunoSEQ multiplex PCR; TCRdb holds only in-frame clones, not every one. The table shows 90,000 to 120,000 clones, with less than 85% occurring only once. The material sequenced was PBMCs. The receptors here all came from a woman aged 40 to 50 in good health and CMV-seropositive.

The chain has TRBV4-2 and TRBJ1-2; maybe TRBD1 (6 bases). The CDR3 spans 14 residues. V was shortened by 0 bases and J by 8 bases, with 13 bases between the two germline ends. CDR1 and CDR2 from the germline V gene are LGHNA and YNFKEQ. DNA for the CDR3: TGTGCCAGCAGCCAAGATCTGGCAGGGGTCGGCTACACCTTC. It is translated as CASSQDLAGVGYTF.

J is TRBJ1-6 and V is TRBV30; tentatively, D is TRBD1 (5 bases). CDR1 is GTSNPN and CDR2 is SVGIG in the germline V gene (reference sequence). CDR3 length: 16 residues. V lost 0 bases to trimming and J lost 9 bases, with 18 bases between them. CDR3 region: CAWSVQYFGGGSPLHF. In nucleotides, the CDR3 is TGTGCCTGGAGTGTACAGTATTTTGGGGGAGGTTCACCCCTCCACTTT.

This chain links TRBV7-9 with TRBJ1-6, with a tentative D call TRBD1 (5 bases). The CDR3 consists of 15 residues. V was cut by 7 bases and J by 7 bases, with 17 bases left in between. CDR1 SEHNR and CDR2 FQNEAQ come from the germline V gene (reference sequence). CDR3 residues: CASTGGSLLNSPLHF. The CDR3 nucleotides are TGTGCCAGCACCGGGGGGTCCTTGCTAAATTCACCCCTCCACTTT.

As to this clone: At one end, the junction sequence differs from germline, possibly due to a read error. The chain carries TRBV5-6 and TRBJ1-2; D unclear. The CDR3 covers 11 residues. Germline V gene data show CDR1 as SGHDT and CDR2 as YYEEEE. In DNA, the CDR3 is TGTACCAGCTGCGGCTACTATGGCTACACATTC. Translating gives CTSCGYYGYTF.

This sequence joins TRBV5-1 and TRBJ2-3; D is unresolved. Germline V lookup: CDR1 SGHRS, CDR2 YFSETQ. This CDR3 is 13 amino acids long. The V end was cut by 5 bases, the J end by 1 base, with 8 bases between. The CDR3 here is CASRKSGTDTQYF. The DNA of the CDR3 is TGCGCCAGCAGAAAGAGTGGCACAGATACGCAGTATTTT.

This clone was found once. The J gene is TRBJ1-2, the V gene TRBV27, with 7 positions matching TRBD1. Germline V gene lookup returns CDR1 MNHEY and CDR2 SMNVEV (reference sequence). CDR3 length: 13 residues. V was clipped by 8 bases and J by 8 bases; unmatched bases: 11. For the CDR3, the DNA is TGTGCCAGCTCCCAGGGGGGTTCAGAGGGCTACACCTTC. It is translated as CASSQGGSEGYTF.

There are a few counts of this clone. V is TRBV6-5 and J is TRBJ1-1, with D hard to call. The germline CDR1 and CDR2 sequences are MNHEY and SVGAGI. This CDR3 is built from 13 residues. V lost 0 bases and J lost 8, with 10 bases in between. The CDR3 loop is CASSYSLVEEAFF. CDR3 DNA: TGTGCCAGCAGTTACTCTTTAGTTGAAGAAGCTTTCTTT.

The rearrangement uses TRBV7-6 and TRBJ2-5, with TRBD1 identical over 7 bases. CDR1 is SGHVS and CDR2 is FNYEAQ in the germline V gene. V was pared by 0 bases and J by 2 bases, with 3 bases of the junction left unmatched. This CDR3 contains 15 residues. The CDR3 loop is CASSLAQTGQETQYF. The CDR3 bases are TGTGCCAGCAGCTTAGCGCAGACAGGGCAAGAGACCCAGTACTTC.

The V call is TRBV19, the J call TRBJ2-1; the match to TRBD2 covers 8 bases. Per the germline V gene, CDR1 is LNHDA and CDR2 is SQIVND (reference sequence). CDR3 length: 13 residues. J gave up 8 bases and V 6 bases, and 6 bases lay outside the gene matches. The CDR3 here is CASSLGLGDEQFF. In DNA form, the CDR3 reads TGTGCCAGTAGCCTGGGACTAGGGGATGAGCAGTTCTTC.

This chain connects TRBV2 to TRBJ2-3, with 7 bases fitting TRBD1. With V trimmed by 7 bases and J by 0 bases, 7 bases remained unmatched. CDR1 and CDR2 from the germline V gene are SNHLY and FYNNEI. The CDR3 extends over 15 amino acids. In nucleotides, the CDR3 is TGTGCCAGCAATAGAGGACAGGCTAGCACAGATACGCAGTATTTT. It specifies CASNRGQASTDTQYF.

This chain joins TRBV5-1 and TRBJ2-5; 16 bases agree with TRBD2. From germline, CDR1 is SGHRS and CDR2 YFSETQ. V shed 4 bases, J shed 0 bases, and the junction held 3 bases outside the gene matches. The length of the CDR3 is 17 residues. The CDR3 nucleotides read TGCGCCAGCAGCCCGGGACTAGCGGGGGGGTACCAAGAGACCCAGTACTTC. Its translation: CASSPGLAGGYQETQYF.

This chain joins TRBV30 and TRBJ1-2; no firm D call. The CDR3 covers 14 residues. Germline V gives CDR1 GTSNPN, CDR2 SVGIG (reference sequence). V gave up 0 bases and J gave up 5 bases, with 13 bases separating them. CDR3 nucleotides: TGTGCCTGGAGTGTCCCGGGGAGAAAGTATGGCTACACCTTC. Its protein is CAWSVPGRKYGYTF.

The DNA for the CDR3 is TGTGCCATCAGTGCCGGGGTAAACACTGAAGCTTTCTTT. Protein: CAISAGVNTEAFF. The rearrangement joins TRBV10-3 to TRBJ1-1; D gene ambiguous. The germline V and J ends were trimmed by 4 bases and 2 bases, with 8 bases remaining between them. Germline V gives CDR1 ENHRY, CDR2 SYGVKD. The CDR3 has 13 residues.

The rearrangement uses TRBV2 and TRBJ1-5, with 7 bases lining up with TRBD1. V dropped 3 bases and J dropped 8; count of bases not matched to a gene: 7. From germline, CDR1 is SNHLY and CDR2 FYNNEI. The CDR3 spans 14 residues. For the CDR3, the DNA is TGTGCCAGCAGTGACGGGCAGGGGGTGAAGCCCCAGCATTTT. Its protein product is CASSDGQGVKPQHF.

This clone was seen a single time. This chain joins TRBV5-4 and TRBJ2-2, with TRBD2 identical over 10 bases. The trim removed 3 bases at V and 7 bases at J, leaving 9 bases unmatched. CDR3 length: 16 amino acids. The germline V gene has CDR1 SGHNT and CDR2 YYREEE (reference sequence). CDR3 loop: CASSSLLAGSGGELFF. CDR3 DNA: TGTGCCAGCAGCTCCCTACTAGCGGGGTCGGGCGGGGAGCTGTTTTTT.

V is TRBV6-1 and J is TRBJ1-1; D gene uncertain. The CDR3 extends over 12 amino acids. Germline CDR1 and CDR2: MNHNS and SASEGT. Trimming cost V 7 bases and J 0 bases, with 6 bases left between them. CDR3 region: CASIAVNTEAFF. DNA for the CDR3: TGTGCCAGCATAGCGGTGAACACTGAAGCTTTCTTT.

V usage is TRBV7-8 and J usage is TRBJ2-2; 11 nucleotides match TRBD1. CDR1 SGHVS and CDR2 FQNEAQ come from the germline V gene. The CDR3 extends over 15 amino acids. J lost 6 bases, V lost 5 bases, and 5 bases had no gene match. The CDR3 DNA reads TGTGCCAGCAGCCACCGGGACAGGGGGGCCGGGGAGCTGTTTTTT. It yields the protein CASSHRDRGAGELFF.

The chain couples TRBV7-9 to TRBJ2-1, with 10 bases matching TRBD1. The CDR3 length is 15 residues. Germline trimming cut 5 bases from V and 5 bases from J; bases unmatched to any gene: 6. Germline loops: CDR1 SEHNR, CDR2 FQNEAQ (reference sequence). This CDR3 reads CASSLRQGANNEQFF. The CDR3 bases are TGTGCCAGCAGCCTCCGACAGGGGGCTAACAATGAGCAGTTCTTC.

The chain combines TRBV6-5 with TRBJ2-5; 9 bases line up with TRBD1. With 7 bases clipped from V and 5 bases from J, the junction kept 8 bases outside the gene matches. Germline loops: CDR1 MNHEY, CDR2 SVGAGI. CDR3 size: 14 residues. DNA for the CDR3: TGTGCCAGCACCGATCCGGACAGGGGCGAGACCCAGTACTTC. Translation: CASTDPDRGETQYF.